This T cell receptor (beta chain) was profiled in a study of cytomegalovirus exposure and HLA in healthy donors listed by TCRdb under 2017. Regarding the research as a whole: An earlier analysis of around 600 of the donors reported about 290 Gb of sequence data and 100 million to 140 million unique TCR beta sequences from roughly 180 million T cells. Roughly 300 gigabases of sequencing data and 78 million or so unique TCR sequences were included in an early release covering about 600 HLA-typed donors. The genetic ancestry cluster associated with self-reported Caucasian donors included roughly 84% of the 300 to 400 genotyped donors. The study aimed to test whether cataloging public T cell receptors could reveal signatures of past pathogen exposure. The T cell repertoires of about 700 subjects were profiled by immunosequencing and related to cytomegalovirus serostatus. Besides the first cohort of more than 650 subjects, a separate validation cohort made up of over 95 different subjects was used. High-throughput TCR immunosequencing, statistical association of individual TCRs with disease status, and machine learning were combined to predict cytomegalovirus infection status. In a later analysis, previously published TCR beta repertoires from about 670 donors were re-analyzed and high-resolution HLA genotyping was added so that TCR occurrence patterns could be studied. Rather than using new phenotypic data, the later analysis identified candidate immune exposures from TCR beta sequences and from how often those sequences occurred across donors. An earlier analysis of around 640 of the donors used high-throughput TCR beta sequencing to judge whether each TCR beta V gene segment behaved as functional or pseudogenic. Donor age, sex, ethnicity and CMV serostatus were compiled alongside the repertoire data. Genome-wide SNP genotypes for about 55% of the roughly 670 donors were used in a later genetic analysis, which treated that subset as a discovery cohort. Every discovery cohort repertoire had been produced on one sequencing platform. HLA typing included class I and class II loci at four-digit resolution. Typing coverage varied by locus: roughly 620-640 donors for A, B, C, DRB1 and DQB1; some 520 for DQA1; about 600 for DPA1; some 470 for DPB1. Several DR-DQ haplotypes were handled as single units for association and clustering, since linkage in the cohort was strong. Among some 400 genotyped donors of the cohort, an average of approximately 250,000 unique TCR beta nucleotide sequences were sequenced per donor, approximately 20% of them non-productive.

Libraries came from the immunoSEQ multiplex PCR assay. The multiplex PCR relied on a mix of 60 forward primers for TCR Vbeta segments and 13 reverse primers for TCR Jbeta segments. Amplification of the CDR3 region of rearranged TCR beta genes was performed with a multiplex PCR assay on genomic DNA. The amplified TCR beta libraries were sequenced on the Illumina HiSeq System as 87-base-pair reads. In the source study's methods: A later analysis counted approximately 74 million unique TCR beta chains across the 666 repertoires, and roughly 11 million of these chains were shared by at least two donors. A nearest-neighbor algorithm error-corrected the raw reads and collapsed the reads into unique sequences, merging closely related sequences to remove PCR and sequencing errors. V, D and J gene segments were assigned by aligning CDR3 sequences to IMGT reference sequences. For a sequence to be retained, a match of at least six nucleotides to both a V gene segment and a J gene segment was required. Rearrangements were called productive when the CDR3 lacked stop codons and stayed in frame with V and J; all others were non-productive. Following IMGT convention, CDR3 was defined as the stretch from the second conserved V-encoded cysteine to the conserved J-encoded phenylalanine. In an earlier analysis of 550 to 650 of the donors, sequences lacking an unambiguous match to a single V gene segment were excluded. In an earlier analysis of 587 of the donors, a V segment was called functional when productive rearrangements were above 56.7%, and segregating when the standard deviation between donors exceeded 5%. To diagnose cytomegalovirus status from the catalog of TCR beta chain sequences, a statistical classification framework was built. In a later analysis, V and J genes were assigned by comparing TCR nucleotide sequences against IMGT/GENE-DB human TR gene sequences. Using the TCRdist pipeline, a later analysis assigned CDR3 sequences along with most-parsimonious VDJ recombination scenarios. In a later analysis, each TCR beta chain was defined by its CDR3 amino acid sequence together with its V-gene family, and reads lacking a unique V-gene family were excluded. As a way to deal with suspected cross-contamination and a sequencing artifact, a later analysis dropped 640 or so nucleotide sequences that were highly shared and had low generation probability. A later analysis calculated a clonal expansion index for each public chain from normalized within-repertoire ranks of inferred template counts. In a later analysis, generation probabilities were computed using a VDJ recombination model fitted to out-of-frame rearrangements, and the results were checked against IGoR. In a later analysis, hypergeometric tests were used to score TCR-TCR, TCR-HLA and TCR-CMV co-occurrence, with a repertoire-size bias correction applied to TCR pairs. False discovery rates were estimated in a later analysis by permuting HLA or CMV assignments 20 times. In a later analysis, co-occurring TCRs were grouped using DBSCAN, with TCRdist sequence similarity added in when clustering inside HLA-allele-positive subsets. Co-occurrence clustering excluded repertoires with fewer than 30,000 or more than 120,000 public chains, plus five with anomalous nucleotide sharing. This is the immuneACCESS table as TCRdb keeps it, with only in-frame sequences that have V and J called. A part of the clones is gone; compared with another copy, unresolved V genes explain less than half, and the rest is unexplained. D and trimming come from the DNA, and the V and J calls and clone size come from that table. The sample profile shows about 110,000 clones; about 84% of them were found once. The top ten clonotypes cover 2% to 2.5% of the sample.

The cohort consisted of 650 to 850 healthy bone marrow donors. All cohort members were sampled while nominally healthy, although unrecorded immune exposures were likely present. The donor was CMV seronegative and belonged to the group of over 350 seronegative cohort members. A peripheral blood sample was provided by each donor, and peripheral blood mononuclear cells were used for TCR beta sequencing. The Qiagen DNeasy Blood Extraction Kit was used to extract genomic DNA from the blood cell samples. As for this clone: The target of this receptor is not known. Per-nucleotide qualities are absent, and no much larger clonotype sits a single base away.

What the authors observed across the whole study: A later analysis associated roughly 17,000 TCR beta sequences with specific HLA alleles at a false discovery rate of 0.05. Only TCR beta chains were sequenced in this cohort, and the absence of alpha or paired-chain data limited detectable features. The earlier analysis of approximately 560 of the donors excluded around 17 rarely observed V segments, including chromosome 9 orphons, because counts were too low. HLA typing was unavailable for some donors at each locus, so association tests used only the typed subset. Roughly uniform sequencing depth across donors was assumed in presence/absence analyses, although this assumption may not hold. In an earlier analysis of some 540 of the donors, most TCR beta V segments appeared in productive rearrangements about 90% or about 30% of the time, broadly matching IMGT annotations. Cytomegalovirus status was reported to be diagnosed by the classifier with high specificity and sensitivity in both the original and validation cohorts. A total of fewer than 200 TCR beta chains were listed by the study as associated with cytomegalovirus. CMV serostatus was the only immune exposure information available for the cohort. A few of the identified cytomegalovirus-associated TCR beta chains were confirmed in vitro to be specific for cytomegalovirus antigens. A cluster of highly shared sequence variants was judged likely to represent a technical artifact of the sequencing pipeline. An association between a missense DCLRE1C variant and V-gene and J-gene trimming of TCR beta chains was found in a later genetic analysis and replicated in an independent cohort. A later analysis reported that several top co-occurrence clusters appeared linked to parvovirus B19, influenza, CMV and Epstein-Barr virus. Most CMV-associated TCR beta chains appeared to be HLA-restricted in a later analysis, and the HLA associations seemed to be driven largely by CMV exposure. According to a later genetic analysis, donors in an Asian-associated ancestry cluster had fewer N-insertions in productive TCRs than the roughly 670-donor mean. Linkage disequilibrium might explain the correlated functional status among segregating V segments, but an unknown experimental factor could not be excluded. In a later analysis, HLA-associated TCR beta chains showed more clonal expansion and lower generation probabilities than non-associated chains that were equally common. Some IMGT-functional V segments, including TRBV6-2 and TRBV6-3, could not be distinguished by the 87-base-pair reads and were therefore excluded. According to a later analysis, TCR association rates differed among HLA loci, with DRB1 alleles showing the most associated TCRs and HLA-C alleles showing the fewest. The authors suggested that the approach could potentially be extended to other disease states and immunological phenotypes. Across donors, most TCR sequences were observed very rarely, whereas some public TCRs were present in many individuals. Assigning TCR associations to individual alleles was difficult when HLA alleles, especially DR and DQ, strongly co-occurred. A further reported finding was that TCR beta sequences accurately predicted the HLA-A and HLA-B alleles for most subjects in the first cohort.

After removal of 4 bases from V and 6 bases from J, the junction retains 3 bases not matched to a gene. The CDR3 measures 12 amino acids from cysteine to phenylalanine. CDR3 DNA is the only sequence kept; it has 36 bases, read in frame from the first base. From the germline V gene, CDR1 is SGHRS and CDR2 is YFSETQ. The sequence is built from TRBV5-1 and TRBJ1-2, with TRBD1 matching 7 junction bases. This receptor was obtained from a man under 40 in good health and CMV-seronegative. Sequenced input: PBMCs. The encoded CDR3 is CASSRQGNGYTF. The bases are TGCGCCAGCAGCCGACAGGGAAATGGCTACACCTTC. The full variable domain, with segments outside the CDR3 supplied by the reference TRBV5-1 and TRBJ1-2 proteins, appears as KAGVTQTPRYLIKTRGQQVTLSCSPISGHRSVSWYQQTPGQGLQFLFEYFSETQRNKGNFPGRFSGRQFSNSRSEMNVSTLELGDSALYLCASSRQGNGYTFGSGTRLTVV.